These T cell receptor beta chains were read from a single sample in a study of regulatory T cells in long-lasting Graves disease. TCRdb reanalysed the multiplex PCR reads using MiXCR and keeps one entry per CDR3 protein. Altogether 500,000 to 700,000 distinct CDR3 sequences are present, 30% being singletons, with the ten largest covering roughly 40%. Sample: peripheral blood mononuclear cells (PBMCs), taken when the disease was refractory, from a patient treated with antithyroid drugs. The receptors come from a female donor with Graves disease. Both conserved end residues are part of each CDR3. D genes are given only for firm matches. Clone sizes are given selectively: once, few, many, or a class where the clone is expanded.

d_gene	v_gene	abundance	j_gene	CDR3nt	CDR3aa
TRBD2	TRBV14	few	TRBJ2-5	TGTGCCAGCAGCGGCAAAGCGGGGTACCTGACCGGGACCCAGTACTTC	CASSGKAGYLTGTQYF
.	TRBV28	.	TRBJ1-5	TGTGCCAGCAGTGGGCAGCCCGTAATGATAGCTGTTCAGCCCCAGCATTTT	CASSGQPVMIAVQPQHF
.	TRBV9	.	TRBJ2-2	TGTGCCAGCAGCGTACGTACCGGGGAGCTGTTTTTT	CASSVRTGELFF
.	TRBV6-5	few	TRBJ1-4	TGTGCCAGCAGTTACTTTGAAAAACTGTTTTTT	CASSYFEKLFF
TRBD1	TRBV12-3/TRBV12-4	many	TRBJ2-7	TGTGCCAGCAGACCCCCGGGGACAGGGTATGAGCAGTACTTC	CASRPPGTGYEQYF
TRBD1	TRBV6-1	many	TRBJ1-1	TGTGCCAGCAGTGGGACAGGGGGCACTGAAGCTTTCTTT	CASSGTGGTEAFF
.	TRBV11-3	.	TRBJ2-5	TGTGCCAGCAGCTTATTTCTGATCAGCGGAGGGGAGACCCAGTACTTC	CASSLFLISGGETQYF
.	TRBV27	few	TRBJ2-7	TGTGCCAGCAGTTTATCTGACAGCTCCTACGAGCAGTACTTC	CASSLSDSSYEQYF
TRBD1	TRBV19	.	TRBJ1-1	TGTGCCAGTAGGCCAGGGGGCTGGGGCACTGAAGCTTTCTTT	CASRPGGWGTEAFF
.	TRBV7-3	many	TRBJ2-5	TGTGCCAGCAGGCAGGGAGTAGGGTACCAAGAGACCCAGTACTTC	CASRQGVGYQETQYF
.	TRBV4-1	.	TRBJ1-5	TGCGCCAGCAGCCAAACCGGGACTGAGAATCAGCCCCAGCATTTT	CASSQTGTENQPQHF
TRBD1	TRBV12-3/TRBV12-4	many	TRBJ2-7	TGTGCCAGCAGCAGGACAGGGGCCTACGAGCAGTACTTC	CASSRTGAYEQYF
TRBD1	TRBV6-1	.	TRBJ1-5	TGTGCCAGCAGTGAAATCGACAGGGCGTATCAGCCCCAGCATTTT	CASSEIDRAYQPQHF
.	TRBV28	few	TRBJ2-7	TGTGCCAGCACCCCCCCAGGGCTCGAGCAGTACTTC	CASTPPGLEQYF
.	TRBV10-3	few	TRBJ1-1	TGTGCCACGACTGGCGACTTGAACACTGAAGCTTTCTTT	CATTGDLNTEAFF
TRBD2	TRBV5-1	many	TRBJ2-2	TGCGCCAGCAGCTTGTTCGGCGGGAGGACCGTTCGGAACACCGGGGAGCTGTTTTTT	CASSLFGGRTVRNTGELFF
TRBD1	TRBV27	.	TRBJ1-4	TGTGCCAGCAGTCCCCGACAGGGATCTAATGAAAAACTGTTTTTT	CASSPRQGSNEKLFF
.	TRBV27	.	TRBJ2-7	TGTGCCAGCAGTGACCCTACAACCTACGAGCAGTACTTC	CASSDPTTYEQYF
.	TRBV19	.	TRBJ1-5	TGTGCCAGTAGTATAGAGGGGCTGCCCCAGCATTTT	CASSIEGLPQHF
TRBD2	TRBV13	few	TRBJ2-7	TGTGCCAGCAGCTTCCCCGGGACTAGCCCCGGCGAGCAGTACTTC	CASSFPGTSPGEQYF
.	TRBV5-1	once	TRBJ2-7	TGCGCCAGCAGCTTACTGGGGGCAGGACATGTCTCCTACGAGCAGTACTTC	CASSLLGAGHVSYEQYF
.	TRBV4-1	many	TRBJ1-1	TGCGCCAGCAGCGAGCCAGAAGGGTTCACTGAAGCTTTCTTT	CASSEPEGFTEAFF
.	TRBV5-1	.	TRBJ1-4	TGCGCCAGCAGCCGATTACGGGGGAATAATGAAAAACTGTTTTTT	CASSRLRGNNEKLFF
.	TRBV30	.	TRBJ1-4	TGTGCCTGGAGTGTAAGGACCCTTAATGAAAAACTGTTTTTT	CAWSVRTLNEKLFF
TRBD2	TRBV12-3/TRBV12-4	.	TRBJ2-1	TGTGCCAGCAGTCCCTTAGTCCCCCTAGCGGGAGAGATAGGTGAGCAGTTCTTC	CASSPLVPLAGEIGEQFF
TRBD1	TRBV28	few	TRBJ1-5	TGTGCCAGCAGTCCGGACAGGGCTCGATATCAGCCCCAGCATTTT	CASSPDRARYQPQHF
.	TRBV7-2	.	TRBJ1-6	TGTGCCAGCAGCTTAGCGCGCGACGGATGGCTTAATTCACCCCTCCACTTT	CASSLARDGWLNSPLHF
TRBD1	TRBV29-1	.	TRBJ1-1	TGCAGCGTACGGGACAGGCCCCTTGAAGCTTTCTTT	CSVRDRPLEAFF
TRBD2	TRBV24-1	few	TRBJ2-5	TGTGCCACCAGTGATACGGGGGAGGGCCTTACGGAGACCCAGTACTTC	CATSDTGEGLTETQYF
.	TRBV29-1	few	TRBJ1-2	TGCAGCGTTACGGATGGTGGGGGGAACTATGGCTACACCTTC	CSVTDGGGNYGYTF
TRBD1	TRBV15	.	TRBJ1-2	TGTGCCACCAGCAGGGACAGGGGGCGTGACTATGGCTACACCTTC	CATSRDRGRDYGYTF
.	TRBV6-1	.	TRBJ2-1	TGTGCCAGCAGTGATGTAGGGACCGAAGTCTCCTACTACAATGAGCAGTTCTTC	CASSDVGTEVSYYNEQFF
TRBD1	TRBV3-1	many	TRBJ2-6	TGTGCCAGCAGCCTTATAACAGGGGCTGGGGCCAACGTCCTGACTTTC	CASSLITGAGANVLTF
.	TRBV11-3	.	TRBJ1-2	TGTGCCAGCAGCCTATTATCTGGGCAAGGCTACACCTTC	CASSLLSGQGYTF
TRBD1	TRBV19	few	TRBJ1-2	TGTGCCAGTAGTATTCCTGGACAGGGCAGCGGCTACACCTTC	CASSIPGQGSGYTF
.	TRBV11-2	many	TRBJ1-6	TGTGCCAGCAGCTGGGGTACAGGGTGGCTCCACTTT	CASSWGTGWLHF
.	TRBV2	few	TRBJ1-2	TGTGCCAGCAGTGAAAGGGGACGGTCCTCCTATGGCTACACCTTC	CASSERGRSSYGYTF
.	TRBV18	.	TRBJ1-1	TGTGCCAGCTCACCCCCGACGGGGCGCCAAGCTTTCTTT	CASSPPTGRQAFF
.	TRBV15	.	TRBJ1-5	TGTGCCACCAGCAGAGATGGGGCTCAGCCCCAGCATTTT	CATSRDGAQPQHF
.	TRBV27	.	TRBJ1-1	TGTGCCAGCAGTTTAAGGGGGGTTCGCGGACTCCGGAACACTGAAGCTTTCTTT	CASSLRGVRGLRNTEAFF
.	TRBV2	many	TRBJ1-2	TGTGCCAGCAGTGATTTAGCGATAGGACAGAATGGCTACACCTTC	CASSDLAIGQNGYTF
TRBD1	TRBV13	few	TRBJ2-7	TGTGCCAGCAGCTCCGGGACAGCCCTTGGTGAGCAGTACTTC	CASSSGTALGEQYF
TRBD2	TRBV4-2	.	TRBJ2-5	TGTGCCAGCAGCCGCACCGGGACTAGCGTTCAAGAGACCCAGTACTTC	CASSRTGTSVQETQYF
.	TRBV6-1	once	TRBJ1-1	TGTGCCAGCAGCCCAACTCGACAGGTCTCCGGGACTGAAGCTTTCTTT	CASSPTRQVSGTEAFF
.	TRBV27	.	TRBJ1-2	TGTGCCAGCAGTTCGAGACGGGGAGGAAACTATGGCTACACCTTC	CASSSRRGGNYGYTF
TRBD1	TRBV7-3	few	TRBJ1-1	TGTGCCAGCAGCTTAACTTTGGGAGCGCAGGGGGGGAACACTGAAGCTTTCTTT	CASSLTLGAQGGNTEAFF
TRBD2	TRBV12-3/TRBV12-4	.	TRBJ2-7	TGTGCCAGCAGTGTCATCGGGAGGTACGAGCAGTACTTC	CASSVIGRYEQYF
.	TRBV11-2	many	TRBJ2-5	TGTGCCAGCAGCTTAGGACTGCCCCAAGAGACCCAGTACTTC	CASSLGLPQETQYF
.	TRBV30	.	TRBJ1-4	TGTGCCTGGGGACGAGGGGGTGAAAAACTGTTTTTT	CAWGRGGEKLFF
.	TRBV29-1	.	TRBJ2-4	TGCAGCGTTGAAGATGACGACGGAGGATTAGCCAAAAACATTCAGTACTTC	CSVEDDDGGLAKNIQYF
TRBD1	TRBV5-1	few	TRBJ1-5	TGCGCCAGCAGCTCCGGGACAGGGGGGCGCAATCAGCCCCAGCATTTT	CASSSGTGGRNQPQHF